This record concerns one TCR beta chain sequence. This entry belongs to a study of blood T cell repertoires in COVID-19. Study-wide context: Sample material is recorded as cDNA or gDNA derived from T cells, B-cell-depleted T cells, or PBMCs.

Repertoires were generated with immunoSEQ multiplex PCR, while TCRdb's copy carries only in-frame clones and drops some. The sample records under 200,000 clones, around 87% being singletons. This CDR3 comprises 16 residues. Trimming took 1 base from V and 8 from J, leaving 20 bases between them. CDR1 is LNHDA, CDR2 SQIVND, per germline (reference sequence). Those enrolled, adults aged roughly 18 to 95 years, came from about two dozen US areas. This TCR was sampled from a woman between 45 and 60 years old who had recovered from COVID-19. V is TRBV19 and J is TRBJ1-2; D is unresolved. The sequencing sample was made of PBMCs or T cells enriched from blood (not recorded which). CDR3 region: CASSIGQVPTFRGYTF. CDR3 sequence (DNA): TGTGCCAGTAGTATAGGGCAAGTTCCCACCTTCAGGGGCTACACCTTC. Drawing the rest from reference TRBV19 and TRBJ1-2, the complete variable domain is DGGITQSPKYLFRKEGQNVTLSCEQNLNHDAMYWYRQDPGQGLRLIYYSQIVNDFQKGDIAEGYSVSREKKESFPLTVTSAQKNPTAFYLCASSIGQVPTFRGYTFGSGTRLTVV.